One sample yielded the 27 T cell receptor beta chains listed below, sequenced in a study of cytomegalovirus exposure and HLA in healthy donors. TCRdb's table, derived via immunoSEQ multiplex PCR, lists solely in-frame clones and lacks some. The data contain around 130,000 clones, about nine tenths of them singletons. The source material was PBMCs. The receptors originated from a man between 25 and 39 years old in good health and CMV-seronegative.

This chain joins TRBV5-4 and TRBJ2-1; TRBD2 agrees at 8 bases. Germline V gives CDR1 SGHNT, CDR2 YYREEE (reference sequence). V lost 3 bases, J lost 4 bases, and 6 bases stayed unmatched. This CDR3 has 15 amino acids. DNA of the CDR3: TGTGCCAGCAGCTCGACTAGCGCCCAATACAATGAGCAGTTCTTC. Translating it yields CASSSTSAQYNEQFF.

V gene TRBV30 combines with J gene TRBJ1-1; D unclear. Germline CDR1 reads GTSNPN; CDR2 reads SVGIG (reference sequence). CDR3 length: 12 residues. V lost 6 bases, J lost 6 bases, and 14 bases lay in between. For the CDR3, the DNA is TGTGCCTGTTGGCGGGGAGATCCTGAAGCTTTCTTT. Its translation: CACWRGDPEAFF.

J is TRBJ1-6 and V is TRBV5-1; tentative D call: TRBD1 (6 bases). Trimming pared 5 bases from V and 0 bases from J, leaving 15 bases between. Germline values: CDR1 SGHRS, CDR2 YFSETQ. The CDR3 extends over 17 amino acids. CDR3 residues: CASREDSSSSYNSPLHF. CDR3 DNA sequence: TGCGCCAGCAGGGAGGACAGTTCGAGCTCCTATAATTCACCCCTCCACTTT.

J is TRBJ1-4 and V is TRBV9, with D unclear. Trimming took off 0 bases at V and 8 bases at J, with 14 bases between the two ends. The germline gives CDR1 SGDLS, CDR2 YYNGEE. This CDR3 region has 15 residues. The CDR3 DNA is TGTGCCAGCAGCGTAGGGAAGGAGGTTGCGGAAAAACTGTTTTTT. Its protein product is CASSVGKEVAEKLFF. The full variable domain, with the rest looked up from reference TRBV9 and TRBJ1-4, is DSGVTQTPKHLITATGQRVTLRCSPRSGDLSVYWYQQSLDQGLQFLIQYYNGEERAKGNILERFSAQQFPDLHSELNLSSLELGDSALYFCASSVGKEVAEKLFFGSGTQLSVL.

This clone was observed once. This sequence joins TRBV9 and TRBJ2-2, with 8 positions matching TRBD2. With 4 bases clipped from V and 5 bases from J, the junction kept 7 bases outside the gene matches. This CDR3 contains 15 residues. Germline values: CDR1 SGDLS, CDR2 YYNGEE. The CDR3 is CASSPASGRTGELFF. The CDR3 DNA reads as TGTGCCAGCAGCCCCGCCAGCGGGAGAACCGGGGAGCTGTTTTTT. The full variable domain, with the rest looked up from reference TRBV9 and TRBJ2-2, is DSGVTQTPKHLITATGQRVTLRCSPRSGDLSVYWYQQSLDQGLQFLIQYYNGEERAKGNILERFSAQQFPDLHSELNLSSLELGDSALYFCASSPASGRTGELFFGEGSRLTVL.

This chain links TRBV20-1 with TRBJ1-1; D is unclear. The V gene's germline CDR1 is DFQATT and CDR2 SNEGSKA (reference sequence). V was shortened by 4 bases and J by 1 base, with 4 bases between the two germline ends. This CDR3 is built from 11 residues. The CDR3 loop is CSAKRNTEAFF. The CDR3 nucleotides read TGCAGTGCTAAGAGGAACACTGAAGCTTTCTTT.

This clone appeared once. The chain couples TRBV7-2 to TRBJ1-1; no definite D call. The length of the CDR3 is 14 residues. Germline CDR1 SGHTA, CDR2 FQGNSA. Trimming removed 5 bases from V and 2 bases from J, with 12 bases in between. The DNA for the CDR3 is TGTGCCAGCAGCCCCTGGGGAGAAAACACTGAAGCTTTCTTT. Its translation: CASSPWGENTEAFF.

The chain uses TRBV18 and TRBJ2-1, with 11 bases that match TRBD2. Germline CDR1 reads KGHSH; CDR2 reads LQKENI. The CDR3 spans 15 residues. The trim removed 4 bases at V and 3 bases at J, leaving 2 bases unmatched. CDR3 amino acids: CASSRGLAGYNEQFF. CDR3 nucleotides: TGTGCCAGCTCACGCGGACTAGCGGGCTACAATGAGCAGTTCTTC.

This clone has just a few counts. The CDR3 DNA follows: TGTGCCTGGAGCAGTGGGACTAGCGGGCACGAGCAGTACTTC. It yields the protein CAWSSGTSGHEQYF. This chain links TRBV30 with TRBJ2-7, with 12 bases lining up with TRBD2. J lost 5 bases, V lost 3 bases, and 5 bases had no gene match. This CDR3 region has 14 residues. Germline V lookup: CDR1 GTSNPN, CDR2 SVGIG (reference sequence).

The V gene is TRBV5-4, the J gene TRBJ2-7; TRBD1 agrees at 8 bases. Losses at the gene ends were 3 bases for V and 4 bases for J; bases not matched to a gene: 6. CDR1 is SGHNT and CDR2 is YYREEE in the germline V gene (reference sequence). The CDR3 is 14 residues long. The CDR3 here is CASSSDRGVYEQYF. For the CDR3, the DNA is TGTGCCAGCAGCTCAGACAGGGGAGTTTACGAGCAGTACTTC.

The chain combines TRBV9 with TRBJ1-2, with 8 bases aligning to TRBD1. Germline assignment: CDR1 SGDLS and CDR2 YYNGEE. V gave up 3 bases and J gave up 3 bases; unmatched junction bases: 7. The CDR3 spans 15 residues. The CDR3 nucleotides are TGTGCCAGCAGCGCGACAGGGGAAGGGGACTATGGCTACACCTTC. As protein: CASSATGEGDYGYTF.

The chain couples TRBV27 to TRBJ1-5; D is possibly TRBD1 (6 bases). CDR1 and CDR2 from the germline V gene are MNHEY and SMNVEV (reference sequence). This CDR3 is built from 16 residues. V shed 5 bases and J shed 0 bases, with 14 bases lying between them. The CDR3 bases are TGTGCCAGCAGTCCGCTGGGACACAATAGCAATCAGCCCCAGCATTTT. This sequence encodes CASSPLGHNSNQPQHF.

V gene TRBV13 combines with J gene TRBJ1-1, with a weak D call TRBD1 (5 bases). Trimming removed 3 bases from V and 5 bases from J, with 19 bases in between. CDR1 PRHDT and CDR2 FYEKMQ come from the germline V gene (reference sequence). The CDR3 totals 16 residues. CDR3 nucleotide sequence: TGTGCCAGCAGCTTGGATCTGGGTGGGGGAGGTACTGAAGCTTTCTTT. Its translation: CASSLDLGGGGTEAFF.

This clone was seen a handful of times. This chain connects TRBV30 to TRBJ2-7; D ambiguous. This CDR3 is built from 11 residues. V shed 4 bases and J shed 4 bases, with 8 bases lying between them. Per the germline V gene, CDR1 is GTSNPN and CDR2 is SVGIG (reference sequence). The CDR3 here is CAWNREYEQYF. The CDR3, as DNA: TGTGCCTGGAACAGAGAGTACGAGCAGTACTTC.

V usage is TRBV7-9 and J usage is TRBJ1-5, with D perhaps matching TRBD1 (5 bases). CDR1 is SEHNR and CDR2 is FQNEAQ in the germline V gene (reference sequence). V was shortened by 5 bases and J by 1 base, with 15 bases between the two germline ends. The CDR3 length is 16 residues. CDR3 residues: CASSQGAAASNQPQHF. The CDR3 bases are TGTGCCAGCAGCCAAGGGGCGGCAGCGAGCAATCAGCCCCAGCATTTT.

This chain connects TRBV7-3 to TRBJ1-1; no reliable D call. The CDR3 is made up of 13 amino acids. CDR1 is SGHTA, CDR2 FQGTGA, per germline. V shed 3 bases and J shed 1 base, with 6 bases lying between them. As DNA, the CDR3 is TGTGCCAGCAGCTTTCAGAAGAACACTGAAGCTTTCTTT. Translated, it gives CASSFQKNTEAFF.

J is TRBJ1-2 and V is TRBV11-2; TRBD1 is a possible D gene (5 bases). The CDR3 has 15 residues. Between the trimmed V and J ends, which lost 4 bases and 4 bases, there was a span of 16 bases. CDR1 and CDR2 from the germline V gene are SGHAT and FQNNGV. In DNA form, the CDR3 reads TGTGCCAGCAGCTCAAACCCTGGACAAGCCTATGGCTACACCTTC. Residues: CASSSNPGQAYGYTF.

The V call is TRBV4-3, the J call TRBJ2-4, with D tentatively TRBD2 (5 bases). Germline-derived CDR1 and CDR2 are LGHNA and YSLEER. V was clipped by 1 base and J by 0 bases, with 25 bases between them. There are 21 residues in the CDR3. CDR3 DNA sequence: TGCGCCAGCAGCCAAGTTTATTGGGGAGACGGCAGTGATCTAGCCAAAAACATTCAGTACTTC. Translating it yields CASSQVYWGDGSDLAKNIQYF.

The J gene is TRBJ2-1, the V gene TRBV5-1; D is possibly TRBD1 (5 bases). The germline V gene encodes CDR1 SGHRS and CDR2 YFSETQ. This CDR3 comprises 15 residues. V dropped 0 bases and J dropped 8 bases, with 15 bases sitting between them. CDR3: CASSLEGQGKDEQFF. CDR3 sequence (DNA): TGCGCCAGCAGCTTGGAGGGGCAGGGTAAAGATGAGCAGTTCTTC. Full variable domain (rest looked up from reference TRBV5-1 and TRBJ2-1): KAGVTQTPRYLIKTRGQQVTLSCSPISGHRSVSWYQQTPGQGLQFLFEYFSETQRNKGNFPGRFSGRQFSNSRSEMNVSTLELGDSALYLCASSLEGQGKDEQFFGPGTRLTVL.

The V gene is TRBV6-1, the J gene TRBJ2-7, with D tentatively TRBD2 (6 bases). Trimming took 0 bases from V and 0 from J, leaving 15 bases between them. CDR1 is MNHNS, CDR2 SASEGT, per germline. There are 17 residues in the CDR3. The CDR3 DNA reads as TGTGCCAGCAGTGAAGCGGAGGGAGTCCATTTCTCCTACGAGCAGTACTTC. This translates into CASSEAEGVHFSYEQYF.

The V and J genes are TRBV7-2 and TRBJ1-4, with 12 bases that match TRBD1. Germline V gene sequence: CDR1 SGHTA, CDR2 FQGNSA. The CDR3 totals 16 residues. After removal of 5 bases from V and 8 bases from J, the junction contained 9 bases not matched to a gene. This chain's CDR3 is CASSLTGTGGWEKLFF. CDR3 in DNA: TGTGCCAGCAGCCTCACCGGGACAGGGGGCTGGGAAAAACTGTTTTTT.

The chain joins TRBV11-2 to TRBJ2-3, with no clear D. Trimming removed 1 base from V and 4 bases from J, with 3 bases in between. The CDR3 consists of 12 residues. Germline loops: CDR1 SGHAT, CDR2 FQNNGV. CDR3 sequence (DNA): TGTGCCAGCAGCTTAGTCGCAGATACGCAGTATTTT. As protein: CASSLVADTQYF. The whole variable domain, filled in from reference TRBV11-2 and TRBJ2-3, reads EAGVAQSPRYKIIEKRQSVAFWCNPISGHATLYWYQQILGQGPKLLIQFQNNGVVDDSQLPKDRFSAERLKGVDSTLKIQPAKLEDSAVYLCASSLVADTQYFGPGTRLTVL.

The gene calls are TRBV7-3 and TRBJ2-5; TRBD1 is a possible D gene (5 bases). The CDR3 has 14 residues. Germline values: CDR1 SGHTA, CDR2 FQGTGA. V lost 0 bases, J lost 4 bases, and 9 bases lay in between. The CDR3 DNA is TGTGCCAGCAGCTTAACCGCAACAGGAGAGACCCAGTACTTC. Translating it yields CASSLTATGETQYF.

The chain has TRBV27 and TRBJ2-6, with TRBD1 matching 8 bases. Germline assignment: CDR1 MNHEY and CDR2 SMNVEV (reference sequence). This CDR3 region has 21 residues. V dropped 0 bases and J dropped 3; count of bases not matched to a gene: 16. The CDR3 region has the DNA TGTGCCAGCAGTTTATCCCCAGACCCCCGACAGGGGCGGAATGGGGCCAACGTCCTGACTTTC. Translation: CASSLSPDPRQGRNGANVLTF.

Here the CDR3 DNA reads TGTGCCAGCACACGACTTGAAGAGCAGTTCTTC. Translated, it gives CASTRLEEQFF. J is TRBJ2-1 and V is TRBV6-6; no clear D. This CDR3 spans 11 amino acids. The germline gives CDR1 MNHNY, CDR2 SVGAGI (reference sequence). Trimming cost V 7 bases and J 10 bases, with 11 bases left between them.

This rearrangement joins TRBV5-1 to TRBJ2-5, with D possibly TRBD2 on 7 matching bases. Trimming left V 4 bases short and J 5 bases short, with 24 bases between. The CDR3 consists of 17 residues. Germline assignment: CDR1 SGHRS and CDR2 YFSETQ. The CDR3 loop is CASSASLAGVRGETQYF. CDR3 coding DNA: TGCGCCAGCAGCGCATCCTTAGCGGGCGTAAGGGGGGAGACCCAGTACTTC.

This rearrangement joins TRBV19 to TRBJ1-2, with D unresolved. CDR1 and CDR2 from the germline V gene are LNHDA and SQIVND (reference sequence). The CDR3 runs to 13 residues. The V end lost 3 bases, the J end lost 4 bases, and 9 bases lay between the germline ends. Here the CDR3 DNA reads TGTGCCAGTAGTATTTCTACCCTCTATGGCTACACCTTC. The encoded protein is CASSISTLYGYTF.